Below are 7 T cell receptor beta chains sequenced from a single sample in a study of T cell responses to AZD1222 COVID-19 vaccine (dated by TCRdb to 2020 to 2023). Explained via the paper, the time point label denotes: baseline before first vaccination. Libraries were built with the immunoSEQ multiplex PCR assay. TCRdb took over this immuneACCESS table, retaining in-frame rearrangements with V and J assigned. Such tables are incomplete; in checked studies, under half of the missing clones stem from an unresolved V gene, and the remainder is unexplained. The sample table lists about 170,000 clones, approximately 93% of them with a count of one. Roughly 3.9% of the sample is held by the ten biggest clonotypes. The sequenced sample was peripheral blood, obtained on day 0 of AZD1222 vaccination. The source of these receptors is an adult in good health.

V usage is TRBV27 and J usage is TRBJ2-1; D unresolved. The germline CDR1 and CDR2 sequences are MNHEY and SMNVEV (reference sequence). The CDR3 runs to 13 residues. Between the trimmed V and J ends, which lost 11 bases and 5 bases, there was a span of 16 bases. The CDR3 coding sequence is TGTGCCGGCCGAAGGGCAGGTCACAATGAGCAGTTCTTC. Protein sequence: CAGRRAGHNEQFF.

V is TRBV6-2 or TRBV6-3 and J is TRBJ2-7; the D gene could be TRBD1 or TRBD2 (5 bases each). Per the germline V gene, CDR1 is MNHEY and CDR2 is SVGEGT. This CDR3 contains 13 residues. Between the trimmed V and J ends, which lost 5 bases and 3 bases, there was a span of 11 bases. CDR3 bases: TGTGCCAGCAGTGGGACGGGAAACTACGAGCAGTACTTC. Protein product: CASSGTGNYEQYF.

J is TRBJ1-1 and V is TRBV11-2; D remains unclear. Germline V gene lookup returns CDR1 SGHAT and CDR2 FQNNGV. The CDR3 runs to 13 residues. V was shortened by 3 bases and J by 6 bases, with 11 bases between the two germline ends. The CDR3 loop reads CASSFMEGAEAFF. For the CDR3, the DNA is TGTGCCAGCAGCTTCATGGAGGGTGCTGAAGCTTTCTTT.

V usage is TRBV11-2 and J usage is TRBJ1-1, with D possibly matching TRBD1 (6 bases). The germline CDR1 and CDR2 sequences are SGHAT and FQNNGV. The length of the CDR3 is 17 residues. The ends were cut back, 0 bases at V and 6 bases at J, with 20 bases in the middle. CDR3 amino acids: CASSLDRVGARVAEAFF. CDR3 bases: TGTGCCAGCAGCTTAGATCGAGTGGGGGCGCGTGTAGCTGAAGCTTTCTTT. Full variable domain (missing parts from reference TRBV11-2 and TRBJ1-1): EAGVAQSPRYKIIEKRQSVAFWCNPISGHATLYWYQQILGQGPKLLIQFQNNGVVDDSQLPKDRFSAERLKGVDSTLKIQPAKLEDSAVYLCASSLDRVGARVAEAFFGQGTRLTVV.

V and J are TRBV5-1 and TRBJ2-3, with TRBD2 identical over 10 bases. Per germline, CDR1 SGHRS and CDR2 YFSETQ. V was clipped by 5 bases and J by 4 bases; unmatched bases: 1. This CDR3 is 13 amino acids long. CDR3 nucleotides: TGCGCCAGCAGGCTAGCGGGGGCAGATACGCAGTATTTT. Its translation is CASRLAGADTQYF.

The CDR3 reads CASSLYPGLNQPQHF. As DNA, the CDR3 is TGTGCCAGCAGCTTGTACCCGGGGTTGAATCAGCCCCAGCATTTT. This rearrangement joins TRBV5-6 to TRBJ1-5; D ambiguous. This CDR3 is 15 amino acids long. From germline, CDR1 is SGHDT and CDR2 YYEEEE. V was clipped by 1 base and J by 4 bases, with 12 bases between them.

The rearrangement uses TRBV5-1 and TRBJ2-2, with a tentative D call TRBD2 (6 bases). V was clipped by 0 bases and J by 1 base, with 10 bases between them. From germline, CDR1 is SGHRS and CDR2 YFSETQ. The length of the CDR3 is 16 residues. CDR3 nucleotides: TGCGCCAGCAGCTTGGCCGCCGGGGGGAACACCGGGGAGCTGTTTTTT. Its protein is CASSLAAGGNTGELFF.